This TCR beta chain was profiled in a study of blood T cell repertoires in COVID-19. Using immunoSEQ multiplex PCR, the repertoire was profiled, and TCRdb retains in-frame clones only, with some absent. The sample consists of about 130,000 clones, around nine tenths of them appearing once. Germline CDR1 and CDR2: SGDLS and YYNGEE. With 0 bases removed from V and 6 bases from J, the gap between germline ends came to 15 bases. This CDR3 spans 15 amino acids. Recruited during active infection, patients (from Seattle) were subsequently followed longitudinally. This receptor was obtained from a man aged 55-75 years with COVID-19, enrolled during active disease. This sequence joins TRBV9 and TRBJ1-2; TRBD1 might be the D (6 bases). Sequencing used peripheral blood. For the CDR3, the DNA is TGTGCCAGCAGCGTAGCTGGGACACTCCTTCATGGCTACACCTTC. Its protein product is CASSVAGTLLHGYTF.